This passage covers 26 T cell receptor beta chains from one sample sequenced in a study of T cells in Graves' hyperthyroidism and ophthalmopathy. Amplification targeted TCR beta CDR3 regions from RNA transcripts. Using the HTBI primer set, a first-round RT-PCR was run on the TCR CDR3. MiXCR, run by TCRdb on the multiplex PCR reads, gives a single entry per CDR3 protein. The profile shows a few hundred thousand distinct CDR3 sequences, under 25% of them singletons. Input material: blood. Receptors originate from a woman between 45 and 65 years old with Graves' hyperthyroidism.

This clonotype came up many times. The chain carries TRBV11-2 and TRBJ2-7; the match to TRBD1 covers 9 bases. Germline V gene lookup returns CDR1 SGHAT and CDR2 FQNNGV. The CDR3 loop spans 16 amino acids. J gave up 5 bases and V 5 bases, and 13 bases lay outside the gene matches. CDR3 nucleotides: TGTGCCAGCAGCCCCCATGGTGGGACAGGGACTAACGAGCAGTACTTC. Its translation: CASSPHGGTGTNEQYF.

This clonotype has at least ten counts. In nucleotides, the CDR3 is TGTGCCATCAGTGCAGTGACCGGAAGGGCTACAGATACGCAGTATTTT. This encodes CAISAVTGRATDTQYF. V usage is TRBV10-3 and J usage is TRBJ2-3; D ambiguous. This CDR3 is 16 amino acids long. Deletions cut 4 bases from V and 3 bases from J, with 17 bases between. Germline lookup yields CDR1 ENHRY and CDR2 SYGVKD.

This sequence joins TRBV10-2 and TRBJ2-1; 12 nucleotides match TRBD1. Trimming at V came to 6 bases and at J to 4 bases, leaving 4 bases not matched to a gene. The CDR3 consists of 15 residues. The germline V gene encodes CDR1 WSHSY and CDR2 SAAADI. The CDR3 region is CASRGTGGNYNEQFF. The CDR3 DNA sequence: TGCGCCAGCAGGGGGACAGGGGGCAATTACAATGAGCAGTTCTTC.

A few counts support this clonotype. CDR3: CASSSGTGGAYEQYF. In DNA form, the CDR3 reads TGTGCCAGCTCCTCCGGGACAGGCGGCGCCTACGAGCAGTACTTC. The chain is built from TRBV25-1 and TRBJ2-7, with 8 positions matching TRBD1. Germline CDR1 reads MGHDK; CDR2 reads SYGVNS. The length of the CDR3 is 15 residues. Trimming removed 8 bases from V and 2 bases from J; junction bases left unmatched: 11.

This clonotype occurred a few times. This rearrangement joins TRBV9 to TRBJ2-6; D remains ambiguous. V dropped 4 bases and J dropped 2 bases, with 7 bases sitting between them. The CDR3 covers 14 residues. CDR1 is SGDLS and CDR2 is YYNGEE in the germline V gene. CDR3 residues: CASSPYPGANVLTF. The CDR3 nucleotides are TGTGCCAGCAGCCCTTACCCTGGGGCCAACGTCCTGACTTTC.

Ten or more counts support this clonotype. The chain recombines TRBV30 with TRBJ1-1; unclear D gene. The germline V gene encodes CDR1 GTSNPN and CDR2 SVGIG (reference sequence). The CDR3 totals 13 residues. The V and J ends lost 3 bases and 0 bases respectively, with 8 bases between them. The DNA of the CDR3 is TGTGCCTGGAGAAATACCATGAACACTGAAGCTTTCTTT. Translation: CAWRNTMNTEAFF.

This clonotype appeared many times. V gene TRBV7-2 combines with J gene TRBJ1-1; the match to TRBD1 covers 7 bases. CDR1 SGHTA and CDR2 FQGNSA come from the germline V gene. The CDR3 is 14 residues long. V gave up 5 bases and J gave up 1 base; unmatched junction bases: 4. Written as DNA, the CDR3 is TGTGCCAGCAGCCGACAGGGACGGAACACTGAAGCTTTCTTT. This gives the protein CASSRQGRNTEAFF.

The V call is TRBV5-1, the J call TRBJ2-5; D perhaps matches TRBD1 (6 bases). Germline V lookup: CDR1 SGHRS, CDR2 YFSETQ. Trimming shortened V by 2 bases and J by 4 bases, and 21 bases separated the two germline ends. The CDR3 runs to 17 residues. CDR3 in amino acids: CASSLNPGHFSAETQYF. CDR3 nucleotides: TGCGCCAGCAGCTTAAATCCGGGACACTTTTCGGCAGAGACCCAGTACTTC.

The rearrangement joins TRBV6-2 or TRBV6-3 to TRBJ2-3, with no clear D. The V end was cut by 8 bases, the J end by 0 bases, with 12 bases between. The CDR3 runs 14 residues. Germline assignment: CDR1 MNHEY and CDR2 SVGEGT. CDR3 sequence (DNA): TGTGCCAGCGAAGGCACTGTTAGCACAGATACGCAGTATTTT. Its protein is CASEGTVSTDTQYF.

This clonotype was found many times. The rearrangement links TRBV20-1 to TRBJ2-5, with 8 bases identical to TRBD1. The CDR3 contains 14 residues. The V segment lost 3 bases and the J segment 2 bases; nucleotides outside the gene matches: 5. The germline gives CDR1 DFQATT, CDR2 SNEGSKA (reference sequence). The CDR3 DNA reads as TGCAGTGCTAGCTGGGACAGGCCTCAAGAGACCCAGTACTTC. Residues: CSASWDRPQETQYF.

This clonotype was recorded at least ten times. The CDR3 coding sequence is TGTGCCAGCAGCCAAAGCGAGGGGGCTCAGCCCCAGCATTTT. Encoded protein: CASSQSEGAQPQHF. The V call is TRBV3-1, the J call TRBJ1-5, with 7 bases matching TRBD1. The CDR3 is made up of 14 amino acids. CDR1 LGHDT and CDR2 YNNKEL come from the germline V gene (reference sequence). The V segment lost 2 bases and the J segment 6 bases; nucleotides outside the gene matches: 4.

This clonotype was observed at least ten times. This chain links TRBV7-9 with TRBJ2-5, with 7 bases fitting TRBD2. Trimming cost V 6 bases and J 9 bases; bases outside gene matches: 13. Germline CDR1 and CDR2: SEHNR and FQNEAQ (reference sequence). The CDR3 spans 14 residues. Here the CDR3 reads CASRPSGTPSSQYF. CDR3 bases: TGTGCCAGCAGGCCCAGCGGGACCCCAAGTTCCCAGTACTTC.

The chain employs TRBV6-1 and TRBJ1-1; possible D gene TRBD1, 6 bases. The germline CDR1 and CDR2 sequences are MNHNS and SASEGT. Trimming left V 10 bases short and J 5 bases short, with 17 bases between. This CDR3 is 13 amino acids long. Here the CDR3 reads CATLGRGWTEAFF. CDR3 nucleotides: TGTGCCACCCTTGGGAGGGGGTGGACTGAAGCTTTCTTT.

This clonotype was found many times. The chain has TRBV28 and TRBJ1-4; 9 positions agree with TRBD1. CDR3 length equals 17 residues. Trimming cost V 0 bases and J 6 bases; bases outside gene matches: 8. Germline-derived CDR1 and CDR2 are MDHEN and SYDVKM. CDR3 loop: CASSLWGDRAEDEKLFF. The CDR3 bases are TGTGCCAGCAGTTTATGGGGGGACAGGGCCGAGGATGAAAAACTGTTTTTT.

This chain uses TRBV6-2 or TRBV6-3 with TRBJ2-7, with 10 bases matching TRBD2. The V gene's germline CDR1 is MNHEY and CDR2 SVGEGT. Unmatched junction bases numbered 11, after V lost 5 bases and J lost 7 bases. The CDR3 contains 15 residues. As DNA, the CDR3 is TGTGCCAGCAGTCGCTGGCTAGCGGGAGAGAGAGAGCAGTACTTC. It yields the protein CASSRWLAGEREQYF.

This clonotype was observed at least ten times. The chain has TRBV20-1 and TRBJ1-6; no clear D. V was trimmed by 2 bases and J by 6 bases, leaving 11 bases between them. This CDR3 has 14 residues. Germline loops: CDR1 DFQATT, CDR2 SNEGSKA (reference sequence). CDR3 loop: CSARLGALNSPLHF. As DNA, the CDR3 is TGCAGTGCTAGACTAGGAGCTCTTAATTCACCCCTCCACTTT.

This clonotype was seen a handful of times. The V gene is TRBV10-3, the J gene TRBJ1-1; D perhaps matches TRBD1 (5 bases). Per germline, CDR1 ENHRY and CDR2 SYGVKD. The CDR3 runs 16 residues. V was pared by 2 bases and J by 0 bases, with 13 bases between. The CDR3 coding sequence is TGTGCCATCAGTGAGACAGGAACCCTCATGAACACTGAAGCTTTCTTT. Its translation is CAISETGTLMNTEAFF.

This clonotype has just a few counts. A junction boundary mismatches the germline segment, possibly from a read error. The chain has TRBV14 and TRBJ1-1; 9 nucleotides agree with TRBD1. Germline CDR1 and CDR2: SGHDN and FVKESK. This CDR3 region has 16 residues. DNA for the CDR3: TGTGCCAGCAGCCAATGGGGGACAGGGCTGGACACTGGAGCTTTCTTT. It specifies CASSQWGTGLDTGAFF. The complete variable domain, with remaining parts taken from reference TRBV14 and TRBJ1-1, reads EAGVTQFPSHSVIEKGQTVTLRCDPISGHDNLYWYRRVMGKEIKFLLHFVKESKQDESGMPNNRFLAERTGGTYSTLKVQPAELEDSGVYFCASSQWGTGLDTGAFFGQGTRLTVV.

This clonotype has more than one count but fewer than ten. The chain couples TRBV6-5 to TRBJ2-1; 9 positions agree with TRBD2. Germline values: CDR1 MNHEY, CDR2 SVGAGI. The CDR3 is 15 residues long. The trim removed 0 bases at V and 8 bases at J, leaving 5 bases unmatched. The CDR3: CASSYSSGRTYEQFF. The CDR3 DNA follows: TGTGCCAGCAGTTACTCTAGCGGGAGAACCTATGAGCAGTTCTTC.

This clonotype was picked up many times. This chain joins TRBV3-1 and TRBJ2-7; no definite D call. Germline-derived CDR1 and CDR2 are LGHDT and YNNKEL (reference sequence). The CDR3 runs 14 residues. Trimming shortened V by 0 bases and J by 3 bases, and 9 bases separated the two germline ends. CDR3 coding DNA: TGTGCCAGCAGCCAAGATCGGTTGAGCTACGAGCAGTACTTC. Residues: CASSQDRLSYEQYF.

This chain uses TRBV29-1 with TRBJ1-5; 10 nucleotides agree with TRBD1. This CDR3 spans 15 amino acids. Germline-derived CDR1 and CDR2 are SQVTM and ANQGSEA. V shed 6 bases, J shed 1 base, and the junction held 6 bases outside the gene matches. CDR3 amino acids: CSVSGGQGSNQPQHF. The CDR3 DNA follows: TGCAGCGTCAGCGGGGGACAGGGGAGCAATCAGCCCCAGCATTTT.

This clonotype showed up many times. The gene calls are TRBV5-1 and TRBJ2-1; TRBD1 is a possible D gene (6 bases). The length of the CDR3 is 15 residues. V dropped 0 bases and J dropped 4 bases, with 11 bases sitting between them. CDR1 is SGHRS and CDR2 is YFSETQ in the germline V gene. DNA of the CDR3: TGCGCCAGCAGCTTGGCAGGGACAAGATACAATGAGCAGTTCTTC. Translation: CASSLAGTRYNEQFF.

This clonotype has more than one count but fewer than ten. V and J are TRBV10-1 and TRBJ2-2; D is ambiguous. Trimming removed 0 bases at V and 7 bases at J, with 3 bases between. This CDR3 contains 12 residues. Germline CDR1 is WNHNN and CDR2 is SYGVQD (reference sequence). In DNA, the CDR3 is TGCGCCAGCAGTGAGTCTCGCGGGGAGCTGTTTTTT. Its protein product is CASSESRGELFF.

For the CDR3, the DNA is TGCAGTGCTAAGAAGGGGACTTACAATGAGCAGTTCTTC. The encoded protein is CSAKKGTYNEQFF. J is TRBJ2-1 and V is TRBV20-1, with TRBD2 as a possible D gene (6 bases). The CDR3 spans 13 residues. Germline CDR1 reads DFQATT; CDR2 reads SNEGSKA (reference sequence). V dropped 4 bases and J dropped 4 bases, with 11 bases sitting between them.

This clonotype has ten or more counts. V gene TRBV5-5 combines with J gene TRBJ1-2; 7 positions match TRBD1. The CDR3 totals 14 residues. V gave up 3 bases and J gave up 2 bases; unmatched junction bases: 4. The germline V gene encodes CDR1 SGHKS and CDR2 YYEKEE (reference sequence). The CDR3 is CASSYTQGNYGYTF. CDR3 DNA sequence: TGTGCCAGCAGCTACACACAGGGGAACTATGGCTACACCTTC.

This clonotype was detected ten times or more. V and J are TRBV27 and TRBJ2-7; D is unclear. The V end lost 3 bases, the J end lost 3 bases, and 15 bases lay between the germline ends. Looked up from germline, CDR1 is MNHEY and CDR2 is SMNVEV (reference sequence). CDR3 length: 15 residues. The CDR3 sequence is CASSFIWGDNYEQYF. For the CDR3, the DNA is TGTGCCAGCAGTTTCATATGGGGTGATAACTACGAGCAGTACTTC.